These 21 T cell receptor beta chains share one sample of origin, sequenced in a study of blood T cell repertoires in COVID-19. Profiled with immunoSEQ multiplex PCR; TCRdb holds only in-frame clones, not every one. The sample gives a few hundred thousand clones, roughly 86% of which show up once; less than 2.5% is in the top ten. What was sequenced was peripheral blood. The origin of the receptors is a woman under 40 who had recovered from COVID-19.

The chain is built from TRBV6-5 and TRBJ2-2, with 7 bases identical to TRBD1. The CDR3 is made up of 15 amino acids. The germline V gene has CDR1 MNHEY and CDR2 SVGAGI. V lost 2 bases and J lost 4; bases outside the gene matches: 4. CDR3 sequence reads: CASSYLPGGTGELFF. CDR3 DNA: TGTGCCAGCAGTTACCTCCCAGGGGGCACCGGGGAGCTGTTTTTT.

The chain couples TRBV2 to TRBJ2-7; no firm D call. V shed 2 bases and J shed 3 bases, with 8 bases lying between them. The CDR3 consists of 13 residues. The germline CDR1 and CDR2 sequences are SNHLY and FYNNEI. CDR3 in amino acids: CASSEQTNYEQYF. CDR3 coding DNA: TGTGCCAGCAGTGAACAGACAAACTACGAGCAGTACTTC.

This clone was counted a single time. The chain joins TRBV19 to TRBJ1-2, with 9 positions matching TRBD1. Germline V lookup: CDR1 LNHDA, CDR2 SQIVND (reference sequence). The V and J ends lost 7 bases and 7 bases, in that order; junction bases with no gene match: 10. The CDR3 totals 14 residues. The CDR3 is CASTTGQGTSGYTF. The CDR3 bases are TGTGCCAGTACCACGGGACAGGGAACTTCTGGCTACACCTTC.

CDR3 coding DNA: TGCGCCAGCAGGTCTACTAGCGGAAACTCACGAGGGGAGCTGTTTTTT. This translates into CASRSTSGNSRGELFF. The J gene is TRBJ2-2, the V gene TRBV5-1, with TRBD2 matching 8 bases. Germline V lookup: CDR1 SGHRS, CDR2 YFSETQ. V shed 5 bases, J shed 8 bases, and the junction held 14 bases outside the gene matches. The CDR3 is made up of 16 amino acids.

The chain employs TRBV27 and TRBJ1-1, with TRBD1 matching over 11 bases. This CDR3 contains 14 residues. V lost 6 bases, J lost 4 bases, and 4 bases stayed unmatched. Germline V gene lookup returns CDR1 MNHEY and CDR2 SMNVEV (reference sequence). The CDR3 spells CASRRGQGGTEAFF. In DNA, the CDR3 is TGTGCCAGCAGAAGGGGACAGGGGGGCACTGAAGCTTTCTTT.

The chain employs TRBV9 and TRBJ2-2; TRBD2 is a possible D gene (5 bases). The germline V gene encodes CDR1 SGDLS and CDR2 YYNGEE. Between the trimmed V and J ends, which lost 0 bases and 7 bases, there was a span of 13 bases. The CDR3 contains 15 residues. The CDR3 DNA follows: TGTGCCAGCAGCGTAGCTCTAGAGGGTGACGGGGAGCTGTTTTTT. Encoded protein: CASSVALEGDGELFF.

The V call is TRBV27, the J call TRBJ2-1; weak D call: TRBD2 (5 bases). V gave up 7 bases and J gave up 5 bases, with 15 bases separating them. Germline assignment: CDR1 MNHEY and CDR2 SMNVEV (reference sequence). The CDR3 covers 14 residues. CDR3 coding DNA: TGTGCCAGCAACAAAGGGTACGGGGACAATGAGCAGTTCTTC. It translates to CASNKGYGDNEQFF.

The gene calls are TRBV27 and TRBJ1-5; D is ambiguous. The V and J ends lost 5 bases and 5 bases respectively, with 10 bases between them. Germline CDR1 reads MNHEY; CDR2 reads SMNVEV (reference sequence). CDR3 size: 13 residues. CDR3 sequence reads: CASSGSAYQPQHF. DNA for the CDR3: TGTGCCAGCAGTGGTTCTGCGTATCAGCCCCAGCATTTT.

This chain links TRBV6-5 with TRBJ1-5; 10 bases are a match to TRBD1. The CDR3 sequence is 15 residues long. V lost 5 bases, J lost 6 bases, and 7 bases stayed unmatched. CDR1 MNHEY and CDR2 SVGAGI come from the germline V gene. CDR3 nucleotide sequence: TGTGCCAGCAGTCTAGAGGACAGGGGGGGTCAGCCCCAGCATTTT. Its protein product is CASSLEDRGGQPQHF.

There are a few counts of this clone. The V and J genes are TRBV30 and TRBJ1-6; 8 nucleotides match TRBD1. Germline V gene sequence: CDR1 GTSNPN, CDR2 SVGIG (reference sequence). The CDR3 is made up of 11 amino acids. V lost 2 bases and J lost 12; bases outside the gene matches: 0. The CDR3 reads CAWSTGGPLHF. Here the CDR3 DNA reads TGTGCCTGGAGTACAGGGGGACCCCTCCACTTT.

The chain is built from TRBV7-2 and TRBJ1-1; the D gene is possibly TRBD1 (6 bases). The CDR3 is 14 amino acids. Deletions cut 1 base from V and 3 bases from J, with 9 bases between. Germline V gene sequence: CDR1 SGHTA, CDR2 FQGNSA. DNA of the CDR3: TGTGCCAGCAGCTTAGGACAGGAATACACTGAAGCTTTCTTT. It encodes CASSLGQEYTEAFF.

J is TRBJ1-3 and V is TRBV7-8, with a tentative D call TRBD1 (5 bases). This CDR3 is 14 amino acids long. CDR1 is SGHVS and CDR2 is FQNEAQ in the germline V gene. Trimming took 5 bases from V and 4 from J, leaving 12 bases between them. The CDR3 here is CASSLGGVGNTIYF. In DNA, the CDR3 is TGTGCCAGCAGCCTGGGAGGGGTCGGAAACACCATATATTTT.

The V and J genes are TRBV30 and TRBJ1-5; D is uncertain. Germline CDR1 GTSNPN, CDR2 SVGIG (reference sequence). The ends were cut back, 3 bases at V and 3 bases at J, with 12 bases in the middle. The CDR3 extends over 14 amino acids. CDR3 protein: CAWSPGKFNQPQHF. CDR3 nucleotide sequence: TGTGCCTGGAGCCCCGGGAAGTTCAATCAGCCCCAGCATTTT.

The rearrangement links TRBV10-2 to TRBJ2-1; 11 positions agree with TRBD2. The CDR3 consists of 15 residues. The V gene end was trimmed by 8 bases and the J gene end by 9 bases; junction bases not matched to a gene: 12. Germline V gene sequence: CDR1 WSHSY, CDR2 SAAADI. The CDR3 here is CASRDFSGGAVEQFF. The DNA for the CDR3 is TGCGCCAGCCGGGACTTTAGCGGGGGGGCGGTTGAGCAGTTCTTC.

The DNA of the CDR3 is TGTGCCATCAGTGAGTGGGGTAGCGGGAATTTAAAATCCTACGAGCAGTACTTC. Translation gives CAISEWGSGNLKSYEQYF. The chain joins TRBV10-3 to TRBJ2-7; 8 bases are a match to TRBD2. The V and J ends lost 1 base and 1 base, in that order; junction bases with no gene match: 12. Germline V gene sequence: CDR1 ENHRY, CDR2 SYGVKD. The CDR3 has 18 amino acids.

The gene calls are TRBV5-1 and TRBJ2-7, with TRBD1 identical over 10 bases. The ends lost 4 bases at V and 1 base at J; junction bases unmatched: 8. Looked up from germline, CDR1 is SGHRS and CDR2 is YFSETQ. This CDR3 contains 16 residues. The CDR3 spells CASSKQPGQGSYEQYF. CDR3 nucleotide sequence: TGCGCCAGCAGCAAACAACCGGGACAGGGGTCCTACGAGCAGTACTTC.

This chain connects TRBV5-5 to TRBJ1-3; D is uncertain. This CDR3 has 14 residues. Germline-derived CDR1 and CDR2 are SGHKS and YYEKEE (reference sequence). The germline V and J ends were trimmed by 1 base and 0 bases, with 5 bases remaining between them. The DNA of the CDR3 is TGTGCCAGCAGCTTGCTAACCTCTGGAAACACCATATATTTT. This sequence encodes CASSLLTSGNTIYF.

The V call is TRBV28, the J call TRBJ2-3; 8 nucleotides match TRBD1. Trimming at V came to 5 bases and at J to 3 bases, leaving 7 bases not matched to a gene. This CDR3 contains 15 residues. Germline CDR1 MDHEN, CDR2 SYDVKM. The CDR3 sequence is CASSRQGKVTDTQYF. The CDR3 region has the DNA TGTGCCAGCAGTAGACAGGGGAAGGTTACAGATACGCAGTATTTT.

J is TRBJ1-5 and V is TRBV4-3; D remains unclear. The CDR3 contains 17 residues. CDR1 is LGHNA and CDR2 is YSLEER in the germline V gene. V shed 0 bases and J shed 0 bases, with 12 bases lying between them. CDR3 residues: CASSQDAPGNSNQPQHF. CDR3 DNA: TGCGCCAGCAGCCAAGATGCGCCGGGTAATAGCAATCAGCCCCAGCATTTT.

The table lists this clone with a few counts. This chain joins TRBV15 and TRBJ2-5; the D gene is possibly TRBD2 (5 bases). Germline CDR1 LNHNV, CDR2 YYDKDF (reference sequence). Trimming took 1 base from V and 3 from J, leaving 15 bases between them. The CDR3 runs to 16 residues. CDR3 DNA sequence: TGTGCCACCAGCAGAGTCGGGCTAGCTGAGAAAGAGACCCAGTACTTC. It encodes CATSRVGLAEKETQYF.

This chain uses TRBV6-5 with TRBJ2-1, with TRBD2 matching over 7 bases. With 7 bases clipped from V and 2 bases from J, the junction kept 5 bases outside the gene matches. The CDR3 has 14 amino acids. Germline CDR1 and CDR2: MNHEY and SVGAGI. In DNA, the CDR3 is TGTGCCAGCATGGGGGGAGGGCCCTACAATGAGCAGTTCTTC. The encoded protein is CASMGGGPYNEQFF.